This T cell receptor beta chain comes out of a study of T cells after yellow fever vaccination. This clonotype was detected a few times. The V end lost 4 bases, the J end lost 9 bases, and 10 bases lay between the germline ends. Germline V lookup: CDR1 MDHEN, CDR2 SYDVKM. This CDR3 comprises 12 residues. Template switching with 5'RACE generated the TCR cDNA and added a universal primer site and UMIs. TCRdb re-called the 5' RACE reads through MiXCR, storing one row per CDR3 protein. Among hundreds of thousands of distinct CDR3 sequences listed, around 13% were seen once. The receptor comes from a young man who received the YFV17D yellow fever vaccine. The chain couples TRBV28 to TRBJ1-5; D unclear. The sequenced sample was CD4+ T cells sorted from PBMCs, obtained 15 days after the yellow fever booster vaccination. The CDR3 bases are TGTGCCAGCAGTTCCCCGCAGCGGCCCCAGCATTTT. It codes for CASSSPQRPQHF.